Described below is a single T cell receptor (beta chain) sequence and its context. The data were taken from a study of blood T cells in healthy people across ages. This CDR3 contains 12 residues. J lost 4 bases, V lost 7 bases, and 3 bases had no gene match. Germline assignment: CDR1 SEHNR and CDR2 FQNEAQ (reference sequence). Primed by a sample-barcoded 5' primer and a J-beta primer mix, a second PCR proceeded for 7 to 11 cycles. MiXCR, run by TCRdb on the 5' RACE reads, gives a single entry per CDR3 protein. The data contain more than 900,000 distinct CDR3 sequences, around 29% of them seen just once; the ten biggest clones take up 10% to 13%. The data also belong to a second study, concerning T cells of mothers and their children.

This receptor was identified in a woman in her forties in good health. The material sequenced was blood. The gene calls are TRBV7-9 and TRBJ2-5; 7 nucleotides agree with TRBD1. CDR3 in amino acids: CASKRTGETQYF. The CDR3 DNA reads as TGTGCCAGCAAGAGGACAGGAGAGACCCAGTACTTC.